Each of the 14 T cell receptor beta chains below was sequenced from the same sample in a study of T cell repertoires in cytomegalovirus infection. TCRdb reanalysed the reads using MiXCR and keeps one entry per CDR3 protein. The sample has 450,000 to 650,000 distinct CDR3 sequences; approximately 25% are singletons. Sequenced input: PBMCs. The receptors derive from a human donor in good health (CMV status not recorded). Some clones in this sample may be carry-over from other donors' samples.

The chain couples TRBV29-1 to TRBJ2-3; TRBD1 is a possible D gene (5 bases). CDR1 and CDR2 (germline): SQVTM, ANQGSEA. This CDR3 region has 13 residues. V was cut by 3 bases and J by 2 bases, with 9 bases left in between. The CDR3 DNA reads as TGCAGCGTTGAGGGGCACAACACAGATACGCAGTATTTT. Protein product: CSVEGHNTDTQYF.

The CDR3 protein is CASTKGPKGNEQYV. The CDR3 DNA follows: TGTGCCAGCACCAAAGGACCAAAAGGCAACGAGCAGTACGTC. The rearrangement uses TRBV6-5 and TRBJ2-7; the D is unclear. In germline, CDR1 is MNHEY, CDR2 SVGAGI. This CDR3 has 14 residues. With 7 bases removed from V and 5 bases from J, the gap between germline ends came to 18 bases.

This clonotype has just a few counts. The gene calls are TRBV20-1 and TRBJ2-7, with D perhaps matching TRBD2 (6 bases). Germline CDR1 DFQATT, CDR2 SNEGSKA (reference sequence). Trimming removed 6 bases from V and 3 bases from J, with 15 bases in between. The CDR3 loop spans 13 amino acids. CDR3 nucleotides: TGCAGTGCCCTCAGTGGGACTGGCTACGAGCAGTACTTC. It is translated as CSALSGTGYEQYF.

The count of this clonotype is one. V usage is TRBV14 and J usage is TRBJ2-7; 11 bases are a match to TRBD2. CDR1 SGHDN and CDR2 FVKESK come from the germline V gene. V shed 0 bases and J 2 bases; nucleotides not matched to a gene: 9. The CDR3 loop spans 18 amino acids. This CDR3 is CASSQDFELAGVTYEQYV. In nucleotides, the CDR3 is TGTGCCAGCAGCCAAGATTTCGAACTAGCGGGAGTCACCTACGAGCAGTACGTC.

V and J are TRBV6-5 and TRBJ1-1; possible D gene TRBD1, 5 bases. V was shortened by 0 bases and J by 10 bases, with 9 bases between the two germline ends. The germline CDR1 and CDR2 sequences are MNHEY and SVGAGI. The CDR3 is made up of 12 amino acids. The CDR3 nucleotides are TGTGCCAGCAGTTACTCGGCGGGGGTAGCTTTCTTT. It yields the protein CASSYSAGVAFF.

The chain links TRBV6-1 to TRBJ1-4, with D unresolved. Trimming took 4 bases from V and 2 from J, leaving 8 bases between them. Germline CDR1 is MNHNS and CDR2 is SASEGT. The CDR3 spans 14 residues. CDR3 DNA: TGTGCCAGCAGTGCCGGTACGACTAATGAAAAACTGTTTTTT. It specifies CASSAGTTNEKLFF.

The chain joins TRBV2 to TRBJ1-4; D is possibly TRBD1 (5 bases). The CDR3 is made up of 15 amino acids. V was trimmed by 6 bases and J by 7 bases, leaving 18 bases between them. Germline V gene data show CDR1 as SNHLY and CDR2 as FYNNEI. The CDR3 is CASSKTREPTEKLFF. In DNA form, the CDR3 reads TGTGCCAGCAGCAAGACCAGGGAACCTACTGAAAAACTGTTTTTT.

This clonotype was observed at least ten times. The chain combines TRBV7-2 with TRBJ2-1, with TRBD1 matching over 9 bases. J was trimmed by 1 base and V by 4 bases; bases with no gene match: 2. There are 15 residues in the CDR3. Germline-derived CDR1 and CDR2 are SGHTA and FQGNSA. The CDR3 DNA sequence: TGTGCCAGCAGCTCGACAGGGGGGTCCTACAATGAGCAGTTCTTC. It yields the protein CASSSTGGSYNEQFF.

Many counts were recorded for this clonotype. The chain is built from TRBV5-8 and TRBJ1-5; D is perhaps TRBD1 (5 bases). This CDR3 comprises 13 residues. Germline-derived CDR1 and CDR2 are SGHTS and YDEGEE. Trimming took 0 bases from V and 6 from J, leaving 7 bases between them. The CDR3 region has the DNA TGTGCCAGCAGCTTGGGGGGGACTCAGCCCCAGCATTTT. Translating gives CASSLGGTQPQHF.

The chain joins TRBV9 to TRBJ1-1; D call uncertain. This CDR3 spans 15 amino acids. Trimming took off 0 bases at V and 4 bases at J, with 13 bases between the two ends. The germline V gene encodes CDR1 SGDLS and CDR2 YYNGEE. The CDR3 is CASSVGGGFGTEAFF. CDR3 nucleotide sequence: TGTGCCAGCAGCGTAGGTGGAGGGTTTGGCACTGAAGCTTTCTTT.

The V and J genes are TRBV29-1 and TRBJ2-1, with a tentative D call TRBD2 (7 bases). Per germline, CDR1 SQVTM and CDR2 ANQGSEA. Trimming left V 6 bases short and J 3 bases short, with 9 bases between. CDR3 size: 12 residues. CDR3 nucleotides: TGCAGCGTGGGAGGGGGCTACAATGAGCAGTTCTTC. This gives the protein CSVGGGYNEQFF.

This clonotype was seen more than once but under ten times. The chain employs TRBV5-4 and TRBJ1-4; D is ambiguous. Germline lookup yields CDR1 SGHNT and CDR2 YYREEE (reference sequence). The CDR3 totals 16 residues. The ends were cut back, 4 bases at V and 3 bases at J, with 16 bases in the middle. CDR3 amino acids: CASSEIGPLANEKLFF. The CDR3 DNA sequence: TGTGCCAGCAGCGAAATAGGGCCGCTCGCTAATGAAAAACTGTTTTTT.

This chain connects TRBV11-2 to TRBJ1-4, with D perhaps matching TRBD1 (5 bases). Per the germline V gene, CDR1 is SGHAT and CDR2 is FQNNGV. This CDR3 is 14 amino acids long. The ends were cut back, 3 bases at V and 8 bases at J, with 13 bases in the middle. CDR3 sequence (DNA): TGTGCCAGCAGCTTGGGGAGGGGAGGCGAAAAACTGTTTTTT. It codes for CASSLGRGGEKLFF. The full variable domain, its missing parts supplied by reference TRBV11-2 and TRBJ1-4, is EAGVAQSPRYKIIEKRQSVAFWCNPISGHATLYWYQQILGQGPKLLIQFQNNGVVDDSQLPKDRFSAERLKGVDSTLKIQPAKLEDSAVYLCASSLGRGGEKLFFGSGTQLSVL.

V is TRBV3-1 and J is TRBJ2-3; maybe TRBD2 (6 bases). The CDR3 is 16 residues long. From germline, CDR1 is LGHDT and CDR2 YNNKEL (reference sequence). The V end lost 3 bases, the J end lost 6 bases, and 19 bases lay between the germline ends. The CDR3 DNA follows: TGTGCCAGCAGCCATACTCGGGGAGGCATCCGGGATACGCAGTATTTT. Protein sequence: CASSHTRGGIRDTQYF.